Listed below are T cell receptor beta chains from one sample, sequenced in a study of cytomegalovirus exposure and HLA in healthy donors. The protocol was immunoSEQ multiplex PCR, while the TCRdb copy is restricted to in-frame clones and leaves out a portion. Of about 170,000 clones listed, about 80% were seen once; the top ten hold around 4.9%. The source material was PBMCs. These receptors were collected from a man in his late teens or twenties in good health and CMV-seronegative. The CDR3 runs from the conserved cysteine through the conserved F or W. The D gene is left open where the match is weak. Expanded clones get a size class; other rows say once, few or many, or leave the size out.

J gene,V gene,D gene,clone size,CDR3 protein,CDR3 DNA
TRBJ1-6,TRBV4-1,TRBD1,.,CASSQPGQAFPLHF,TGCGCCAGCAGCCAACCGGGACAGGCGTTTCCCCTCCACTTT
TRBJ1-1,TRBV6-5,.,.,CASSLQGSTEAFF,TGTGCCAGCAGTTTGCAGGGGTCGACTGAAGCTTTCTTT
TRBJ1-2,TRBV6-5,.,once,CASSFGTPYGYTF,TGTGCCAGCAGTTTCGGGACACCCTATGGCTACACCTTC
TRBJ2-1,TRBV25-1,.,.,CASSASSSYNEQFF,TGTGCCAGCAGTGCCTCCAGCTCCTACAATGAGCAGTTCTTC
TRBJ2-2,TRBV5-4,.,.,CASSSRGNGELFF,TGTGCCAGCAGCTCCAGGGGTAACGGGGAGCTGTTTTTT
TRBJ2-1,TRBV2,TRBD1,.,CASRRGQGAINEQFF,TGTGCCAGCAGGAGGGGACAGGGGGCTATCAATGAGCAGTTCTTC
TRBJ2-7,TRBV11-2,.,few,CASSFYSHYEQYF,TGTGCCAGCAGCTTTTACAGTCATTACGAGCAGTACTTC
TRBJ2-3,TRBV7-6,TRBD1,.,CASSPWTGGVSDTQYF,TGTGCCAGCAGCCCCTGGACAGGGGGCGTTTCAGATACGCAGTATTTT
TRBJ1-2,TRBV28,.,.,CASSTTQGGGYTF,TGTGCCAGCAGCACGACACAGGGCGGTGGCTACACCTTC
TRBJ1-3,TRBV7-9,.,.,CASSNPTTEFSGNTIYF,TGTGCCAGCAGCAACCCGACAACCGAATTCTCTGGAAACACCATATATTTT
TRBJ1-5,TRBV4-1,.,.,CASSQEKILATGNQPQHF,TGCGCCAGCAGCCAAGAGAAAATTTTGGCCACGGGGAATCAGCCCCAGCATTTT
TRBJ2-3,TRBV11-2,.,.,CASSLRRQADTQYF,TGTGCCAGCAGCTTAAGGCGACAGGCGGATACGCAGTATTTT
TRBJ2-7,TRBV29-1,.,.,CSARGAGGYEQYF,TGCAGCGCCAGGGGGGCAGGGGGCTACGAGCAGTACTTC
TRBJ2-1,TRBV28,TRBD2,.,CASSPSEPGVTAGGNRNEQFF,TGTGCCAGCAGTCCGAGTGAGCCCGGGGTAACAGCGGGGGGCAACAGGAATGAGCAGTTCTTC
TRBJ2-2,TRBV28,.,.,CASSFIEGVGGELFF,TGTGCCAGCAGTTTTATCGAGGGAGTCGGCGGGGAGCTGTTTTTT
TRBJ2-2,TRBV15,TRBD2,.,CATRLSGRADWELFF,TGTGCCACCAGACTTAGCGGGAGGGCCGACTGGGAGCTGTTTTTT
TRBJ1-2,TRBV7-9,TRBD1,.,CASSGDRGVYGYTF,TGTGCCAGCAGCGGGGACAGGGGAGTCTATGGCTACACCTTC